This T cell receptor (beta chain) emerged from a study of blood T cells in healthy people across ages. On the study more broadly: When template switching was applied, about one barcoded beta molecule was captured per two T cells.

This clonotype came up a few times. A sample-barcoded 5' primer and a J-beta primer mix were used in a second PCR of roughly 7 to 12 cycles. TCRdb independently ran MiXCR on the 5' RACE reads; one entry per CDR3 protein. This table holds about 830,000 distinct CDR3 sequences, 55% to 65% found once. CDR1 is SNHLY, CDR2 FYNNEI, per germline. V was pared by 6 bases and J by 4 bases, with 10 bases between. This CDR3 has 14 amino acids. The sequence was collected from a young man in good health. Sequencing was done on a sample of blood. This sequence joins TRBV2 and TRBJ1-6; tentative D call: TRBD1 (5 bases). CDR3 region: CASRRDGYNSPLHF. The CDR3 nucleotides are TGTGCCAGCAGGAGGGACGGATATAATTCACCCCTCCACTTT.